This TCR beta chain emerged from a study of T cells in Graves' hyperthyroidism and ophthalmopathy. Study-wide background: Peripheral blood was taken when the disease was first diagnosed, before any treatment began.

This clonotype was observed at least ten times. Authors of the study amplified TCR beta CDR3 regions from RNA transcripts. A set of HTBI primers served as the primers for a first-round RT-PCR of the TCR CDR3. Using its own MiXCR run on the multiplex PCR reads, TCRdb lists one record per CDR3 protein. The sample records around 300,000 distinct CDR3 sequences, 25% to 30% being singletons. Looked up from germline, CDR1 is MNHEY and CDR2 is SVGEGT. This CDR3 spans 12 amino acids. V was shortened by 8 bases and J by 5 bases, with 10 bases between the two germline ends. V gene TRBV6-2 or TRBV6-3 combines with J gene TRBJ2-4; no clear D. The sequence derives from a man aged 35 to 55 with Graves' hyperthyroidism that later progressed to Graves' ophthalmopathy. Sequences were obtained from blood. The CDR3 here is CASGIDQNIQYF. The DNA of the CDR3 is TGTGCCAGCGGAATAGACCAAAACATTCAGTACTTC.